The clone carrying this T cell receptor beta chain showed up just once. The antigen is not known. This sample was taken from a study of OX40 agonist ivuxolimab in advanced cancers. Turning to the study itself: At 0.01 to 10 mg/kg, ivuxolimab was administered intravenously to patients every 2 weeks. A partial response was reached by three patients: one with hepatocellular carcinoma and two with cutaneous melanoma. Whole-study findings and limits: In general, CD8+ T cells held more expanded clones than CD4+ did, on average.

Assay: immunoSEQ multiplex PCR; the TCRdb copy retains only in-frame clones and omits some. The sample has around 60,000 clones; roughly nine tenths are singletons. The sample was CD4+ or CD8+ T cells sorted from blood, taken in a trial of the OX40 agonist ivuxolimab. The TCR originated in an adult with an advanced solid tumor such as melanoma, head and neck, liver or kidney cancer.

The CDR3 nucleotides read TGTGCCAGCTCACCGACAAAAGGACAGGGGAGGACTGAAGCTTTCTTT. This translates into CASSPTKGQGRTEAFF. The chain links TRBV18 to TRBJ1-1; TRBD1 matches at 9 bases. Germline assignment: CDR1 KGHSH and CDR2 LQKENI. This CDR3 spans 16 amino acids. V lost 3 bases and J lost 5; bases outside the gene matches: 10.